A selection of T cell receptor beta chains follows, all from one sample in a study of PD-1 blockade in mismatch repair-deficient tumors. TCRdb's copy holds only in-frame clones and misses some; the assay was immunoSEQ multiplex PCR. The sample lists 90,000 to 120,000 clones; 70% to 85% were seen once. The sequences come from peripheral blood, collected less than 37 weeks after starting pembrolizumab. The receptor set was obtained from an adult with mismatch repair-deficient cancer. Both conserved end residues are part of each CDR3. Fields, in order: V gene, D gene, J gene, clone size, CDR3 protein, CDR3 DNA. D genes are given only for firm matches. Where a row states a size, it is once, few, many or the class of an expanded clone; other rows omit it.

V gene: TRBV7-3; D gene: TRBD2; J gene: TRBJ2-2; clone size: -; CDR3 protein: CASSHNAGAGELFF; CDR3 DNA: TGTGCCAGCAGCCACAACGCGGGAGCCGGGGAGCTGTTTTTT
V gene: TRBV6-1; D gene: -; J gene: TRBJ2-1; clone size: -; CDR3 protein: CASIRQVYNEQFF; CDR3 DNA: TGTGCCAGTATTAGGCAAGTCTACAATGAGCAGTTCTTC
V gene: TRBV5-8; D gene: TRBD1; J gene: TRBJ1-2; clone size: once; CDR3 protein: CASSGDRGLYGYTF; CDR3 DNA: TGTGCCAGCAGCGGGGACAGGGGGCTCTATGGCTACACCTTC
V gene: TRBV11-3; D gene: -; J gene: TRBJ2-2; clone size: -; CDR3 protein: CASSQKGVNTGELFF; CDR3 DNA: TGTGCCAGCAGCCAGAAGGGTGTAAACACCGGGGAGCTGTTTTTT
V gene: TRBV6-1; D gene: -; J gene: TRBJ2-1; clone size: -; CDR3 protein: CASSELQYNEQFF; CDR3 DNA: TGTGCCAGCAGTGAACTTCAGTACAATGAGCAGTTCTTC
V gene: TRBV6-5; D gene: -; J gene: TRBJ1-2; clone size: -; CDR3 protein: CASSKDGGTGYGYTF; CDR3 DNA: TGTGCCAGCAGCAAGGACGGCGGCACGGGCTATGGCTACACCTTC
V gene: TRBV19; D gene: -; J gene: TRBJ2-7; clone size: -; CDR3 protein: CASSIRLESSYEQYF; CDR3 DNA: TGTGCCAGTAGTATACGACTCGAGAGCTCCTACGAGCAGTACTTC
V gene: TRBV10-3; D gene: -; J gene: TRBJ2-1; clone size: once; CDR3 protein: CAIGALDEQFF; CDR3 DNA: TGTGCCATAGGGGCTTTGGATGAGCAGTTCTTC
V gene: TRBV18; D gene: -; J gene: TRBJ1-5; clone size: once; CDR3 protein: CASSRPGGNQPQHF; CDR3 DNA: TGTGCCAGCTCCCGACCGGGGGGTAATCAGCCCCAGCATTTT
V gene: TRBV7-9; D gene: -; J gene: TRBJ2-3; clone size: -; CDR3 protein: CASRGDTQYF; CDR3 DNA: TGTGCCAGCCGGGGGGATACGCAGTATTTT
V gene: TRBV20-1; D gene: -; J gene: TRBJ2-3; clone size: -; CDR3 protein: CSAHQRDTQYF; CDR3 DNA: TGCAGTGCTCACCAGCGAGATACGCAGTATTTT
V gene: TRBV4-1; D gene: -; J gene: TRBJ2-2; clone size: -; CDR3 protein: CASSQDGLVAGELFF; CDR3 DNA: TGCGCCAGCAGCCAAGATGGCCTAGTTGCCGGGGAGCTGTTTTTT
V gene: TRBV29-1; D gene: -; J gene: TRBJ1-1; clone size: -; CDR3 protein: CSVGGTEAFF; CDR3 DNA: TGCAGCGTCGGAGGGACTGAAGCTTTCTTT
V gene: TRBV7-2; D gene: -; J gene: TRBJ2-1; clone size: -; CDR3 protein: CASSLGQRNEQFF; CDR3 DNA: TGTGCCAGCAGCTTAGGGCAGCGCAATGAGCAGTTCTTC
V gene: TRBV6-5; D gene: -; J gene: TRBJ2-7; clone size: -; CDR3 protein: CASSLGATEQYF; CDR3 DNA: TGTGCCAGCAGCCTAGGGGCAACCGAGCAGTACTTC
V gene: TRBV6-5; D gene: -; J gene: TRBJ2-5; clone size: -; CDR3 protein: CASAGTYQETQYF; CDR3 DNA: TGTGCCAGCGCCGGGACTTATCAAGAGACCCAGTACTTC
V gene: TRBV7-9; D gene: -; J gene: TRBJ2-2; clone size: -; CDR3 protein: CASSLDSGRNTGELFF; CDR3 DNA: TGTGCCAGCAGCCTCGACTCCGGGCGAAACACCGGGGAGCTGTTTTTT
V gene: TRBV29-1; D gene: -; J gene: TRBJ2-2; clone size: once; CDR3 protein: CSAGPGGAGELFF; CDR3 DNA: TGCAGCGCCGGGCCAGGAGGGGCCGGGGAGCTGTTTTTT
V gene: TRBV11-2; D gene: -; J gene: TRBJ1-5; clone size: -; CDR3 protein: CASSLEVTGTQPQHF; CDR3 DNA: TGTGCCAGCAGCTTAGAAGTCACTGGGACCCAGCCCCAGCATTTT
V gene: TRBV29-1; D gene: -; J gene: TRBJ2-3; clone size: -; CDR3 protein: CSVGTASGRPSSDTQYF; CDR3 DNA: TGCAGCGTAGGGACAGCAAGCGGGAGACCCAGCTCTGATACGCAGTATTTT
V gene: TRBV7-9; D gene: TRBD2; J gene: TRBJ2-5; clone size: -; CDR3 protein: CASSPGGLAGVRETQYF; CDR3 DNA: TGTGCCAGCAGCCCAGGGGGATTAGCGGGAGTTCGAGAGACCCAGTACTTC
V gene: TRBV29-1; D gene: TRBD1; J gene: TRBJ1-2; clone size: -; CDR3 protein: CSVQQGVSANYGYTF; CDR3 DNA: TGCAGCGTTCAACAGGGGGTGTCAGCTAACTATGGCTACACCTTC
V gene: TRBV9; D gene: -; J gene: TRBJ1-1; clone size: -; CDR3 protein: CASSTKSEMNTEAFF; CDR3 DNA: TGTGCCAGCAGCACTAAGTCGGAGATGAACACTGAAGCTTTCTTT
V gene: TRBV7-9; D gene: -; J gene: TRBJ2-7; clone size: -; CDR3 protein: CASSFAGRGDEQYF; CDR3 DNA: TGTGCCAGCAGCTTCGCAGGGAGAGGCGACGAGCAGTACTTC
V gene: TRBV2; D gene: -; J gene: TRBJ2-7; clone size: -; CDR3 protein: CASSEGLGDEQYF; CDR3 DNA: TGTGCCAGCAGTGAAGGGCTAGGCGACGAGCAGTACTTC
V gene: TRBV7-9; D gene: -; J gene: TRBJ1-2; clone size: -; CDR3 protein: CASSYEEGAGYTF; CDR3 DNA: TGTGCCAGCAGCTACGAGGAGGGAGCTGGCTACACCTTC
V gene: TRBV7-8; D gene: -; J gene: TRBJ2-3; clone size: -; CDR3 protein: CASSLAHGGGSTDTQYF; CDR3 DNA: TGTGCCAGCAGCTTGGCCCATGGTGGCGGGAGCACAGATACGCAGTATTTT
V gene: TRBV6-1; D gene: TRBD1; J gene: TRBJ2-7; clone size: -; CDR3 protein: CASSVGGQTYEQYF; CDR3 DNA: TGTGCCAGCAGTGTTGGGGGACAGACCTACGAGCAGTACTTC